Shown below are 8 T cell receptor beta chains from a single sample sequenced in a study of regulatory T cells in long-lasting Graves disease. Arm-PCR of CDR3 regions and iRepertoire HTBI primers were the basis on which TCR beta libraries were built. TCRdb reprocessed the multiplex PCR reads with MiXCR, giving one entry per CDR3 protein. The sample has 540,000 or so distinct CDR3 sequences, 13% seen once. Time point given: newly diagnosed GD, antithyroid drugs for less than 3 months. With RNA extracted from PBMCs as input, the TCR library was made. This sample was shared with a second study, whose subject was T cells in Graves' hyperthyroidism and ophthalmopathy.

The sample here was peripheral blood mononuclear cells (PBMCs), taken at new diagnosis, from a patient treated with antithyroid drugs. The receptor set was obtained from a man aged 25-40 years with Graves disease.

The chain couples TRBV5-1 to TRBJ2-5; D not resolved. The CDR3 covers 14 residues. V shed 1 base and J shed 3 bases, with 10 bases lying between them. CDR1 and CDR2 (germline): SGHRS, YFSETQ. The CDR3 DNA reads TGCGCCAGCAGCTTGCAGCCGTCGGAAGAGACCCAGTACTTC. Amino acids: CASSLQPSEETQYF.

The CDR3 DNA reads TGTGCTAGTGGGTCCCTGATAAACGAGCAGTACTTC. Translation: CASGSLINEQYF. The V gene is TRBV12-5, the J gene TRBJ2-7; no reliable D call. CDR1 is LGHNT and CDR2 is FRNRAP in the germline V gene. This CDR3 spans 12 amino acids. Between the trimmed V and J ends, which lost 6 bases and 5 bases, there was a span of 11 bases. Full variable domain (outside the CDR3, taken from reference TRBV12-5 and TRBJ2-7): DARVTQTPRHKVTEMGQEVTMRCQPILGHNTVFWYRQTMMQGLELLAYFRNRAPLDDSGMPKDRFSAEMPDATLATLKIQPSEPRDSAVYFCASGSLINEQYFGPGTRLTVT.

This clonotype was seen only a few times. This CDR3 reads CSPAGGGGPGELFF. DNA for the CDR3: TGCAGTCCCGCCGGGGGGGGAGGACCCGGGGAGCTGTTTTTT. The chain combines TRBV20-1 with TRBJ2-2, with 8 bases aligning to TRBD2. V lost 8 bases, J lost 6 bases, and 11 bases stayed unmatched. The CDR3 runs to 14 residues. Germline values: CDR1 DFQATT, CDR2 SNEGSKA (reference sequence).

This clonotype was picked up a small number of times. V is TRBV20-1 and J is TRBJ2-3, with 7 bases matching TRBD2. This CDR3 spans 16 amino acids. The germline V gene has CDR1 DFQATT and CDR2 SNEGSKA (reference sequence). J was trimmed by 4 bases and V by 2 bases; bases with no gene match: 12. The CDR3 DNA reads as TGCAGTGCTAGACCCCCCGGCGGGGGAAAGGCAGATACGCAGTATTTT. Amino acid sequence: CSARPPGGGKADTQYF.

This clonotype was detected many times. J is TRBJ2-7 and V is TRBV12-3 or TRBV12-4; the match to TRBD2 covers 7 bases. V gave up 6 bases and J gave up 6 bases; unmatched junction bases: 5. The CDR3 has 12 amino acids. CDR3 DNA: TGTGCCAGCAGCATCGGGACTACCGAGCAGTACTTC. As protein: CASSIGTTEQYF.

This clonotype was observed at least ten times. The chain recombines TRBV20-1 with TRBJ1-5, with D uncertain. V lost 5 bases and J lost 6, with 14 bases in between. The germline CDR1 and CDR2 sequences are DFQATT and SNEGSKA (reference sequence). The CDR3 loop spans 13 amino acids. CDR3 in amino acids: CSASGISPQPQHF. CDR3 in DNA: TGCAGTGCTTCCGGGATTTCACCTCAGCCCCAGCATTTT.

This clonotype was detected many times. The chain combines TRBV20-1 with TRBJ2-3; D possibly corresponds to TRBD2 (6 bases). Trimming removed 6 bases from V and 6 bases from J, with 19 bases in between. In germline, CDR1 is DFQATT, CDR2 SNEGSKA (reference sequence). CDR3 length: 14 amino acids. The CDR3 DNA is TGCAGTGCCAGCACGGGACTCCCCTCCGATACGCAGTATTTT. It yields the protein CSASTGLPSDTQYF.

About this clonotype: A read error likely explains this, since a far larger clone differs by one base. V is TRBV2 and J is TRBJ2-4; D might be TRBD1 (5 bases). Trimming cost V 8 bases and J 13 bases, with 21 bases left between them. CDR1 and CDR2 from the germline V gene are SNHLY and FYNNEI. The CDR3 sequence is 13 residues long. CDR3: CASGQGSYNEQYF. The DNA for the CDR3 is TGTGCCAGCGGCCAGGGATCCTACAATGAGCAGTACTTC.